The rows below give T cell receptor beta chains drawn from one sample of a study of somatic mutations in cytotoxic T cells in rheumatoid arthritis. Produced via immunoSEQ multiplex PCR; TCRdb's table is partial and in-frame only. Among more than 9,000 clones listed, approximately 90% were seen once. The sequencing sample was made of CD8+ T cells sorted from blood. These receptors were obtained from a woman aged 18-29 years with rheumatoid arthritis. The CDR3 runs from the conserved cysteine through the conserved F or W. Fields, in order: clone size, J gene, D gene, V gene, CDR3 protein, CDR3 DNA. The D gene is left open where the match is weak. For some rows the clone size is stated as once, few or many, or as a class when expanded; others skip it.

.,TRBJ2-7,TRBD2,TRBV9,CASSVAAGESYEQYF,TGTGCCAGCAGCGTAGCAGCGGGGGAGTCCTACGAGCAGTACTTC
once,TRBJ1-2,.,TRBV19,CASSIWGGDYGYTF,TGTGCCAGTAGTATTTGGGGGGGCGACTATGGCTACACCTTC
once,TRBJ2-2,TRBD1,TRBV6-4,CASSGTGDTGELFF,TGTGCCAGCAGCGGGACAGGGGACACCGGGGAGCTGTTTTTT
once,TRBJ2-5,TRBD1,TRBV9,CASSGTGGAETQYF,TGTGCCAGCAGCGGAACAGGGGGCGCAGAGACCCAGTACTTC
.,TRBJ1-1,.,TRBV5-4,CASGLFGELNTEAFF,TGTGCCAGCGGCCTTTTCGGGGAGCTGAACACTGAAGCTTTCTTT
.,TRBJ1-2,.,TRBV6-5,CASSPGYGYTF,TGTGCCAGCAGCCCAGGCTATGGCTACACCTTC
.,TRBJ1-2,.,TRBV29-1,CSGRQDLIYGYTF,TGCAGCGGCAGACAAGATCTAATTTATGGCTACACCTTC
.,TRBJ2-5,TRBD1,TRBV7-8,CASSLVQGDMKETQYF,TGTGCCAGCAGCTTAGTACAGGGGGATATGAAGGAGACCCAGTACTTC
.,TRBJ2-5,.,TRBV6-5,CASSNSGTQQETQYF,TGTGCCAGCAGTAACTCCGGGACACAGCAAGAGACCCAGTACTTC
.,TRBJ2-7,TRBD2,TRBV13,CASSLGPLAGSSYEQYF,TGTGCCAGCAGCTTAGGACCCTTAGCGGGGAGCTCCTACGAGCAGTACTTC
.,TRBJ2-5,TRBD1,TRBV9,CASSPRQGSETQYF,TGTGCCAGCAGCCCTCGACAGGGTTCAGAGACCCAGTACTTC
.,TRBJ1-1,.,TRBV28,CASSLLFSNTEAFF,TGTGCCAGCAGCCTACTATTCTCGAACACTGAAGCTTTCTTT
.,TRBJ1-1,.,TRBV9,CASSANRRGMNTEAFF,TGTGCCAGCAGCGCAAACAGGAGAGGCATGAACACTGAAGCTTTCTTT
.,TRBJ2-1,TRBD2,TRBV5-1,CASSSRGWREGQEQFF,TGCGCCAGCAGCTCTCGCGGGTGGCGGGAGGGCCAGGAGCAGTTCTTC
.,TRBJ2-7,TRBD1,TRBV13,CASSIPSGTGGLLLREQYF,TGTGCCAGCAGCATCCCTTCGGGGACAGGGGGCTTATTACTACGCGAGCAGTACTTC
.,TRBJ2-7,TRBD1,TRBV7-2,CASSLPGQSYEQYF,TGTGCCAGCAGCTTACCGGGACAGTCCTACGAGCAGTACTTC
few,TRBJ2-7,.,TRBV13,CASSSRSSYEQYF,TGTGCCAGCAGCTCGCGGAGTAGCTACGAGCAGTACTTC
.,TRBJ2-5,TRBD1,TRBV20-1,CSTEGAETQYF,TGCAGTACCGAGGGGGCGGAGACCCAGTACTTC
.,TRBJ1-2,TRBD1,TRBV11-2,CASSLDRPGTETGYGYTF,TGTGCCAGCAGCTTAGATCGCCCCGGGACAGAAACCGGGTATGGCTACACCTTC
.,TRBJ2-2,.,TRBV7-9,CASTLPGQYTGELFF,TGTGCCAGCACCCTGCCCGGACAGTACACCGGGGAGCTGTTTTTT
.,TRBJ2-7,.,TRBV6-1,CASSEGAAAYEQYF,TGTGCCAGCAGTGAAGGGGCAGCCGCCTACGAGCAGTACTTC
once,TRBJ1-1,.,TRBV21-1,CASSKGRSLNTEAFF,TGTGCCAGCAGCAAAGGGAGATCACTGAACACTGAAGCTTTCTTT
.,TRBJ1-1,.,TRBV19,CASSPVGMYTEAFF,TGTGCCAGTAGCCCCGTCGGGATGTACACTGAAGCTTTCTTT
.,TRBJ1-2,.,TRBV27,CASSLLGARNYGYTF,TGTGCCAGCAGTTTATTAGGGGCGAGGAACTATGGCTACACCTTC
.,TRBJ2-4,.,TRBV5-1,CASSLVGARNIQYF,TGCGCCAGCAGCTTGGTAGGGGCGCGAAACATTCAGTACTTC
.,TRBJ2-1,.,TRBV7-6,CASSLGALGNEQFF,TGTGCCAGCAGCTTAGGAGCCCTTGGCAATGAGCAGTTCTTC
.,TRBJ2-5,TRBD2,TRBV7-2,CASSLWSASGGKETQYF,TGTGCCAGCAGCTTATGGTCGGCTAGCGGGGGGAAAGAGACCCAGTACTTC
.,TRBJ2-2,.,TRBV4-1,CASGGYVAGELFF,TGCGCCAGCGGGGGGTACGTGGCCGGGGAGCTGTTTTTT